A selection of T cell receptor beta chains follows, all from one sample in a study of blood T cell repertoires in COVID-19. Data came from immunoSEQ multiplex PCR; TCRdb stores just in-frame clones and leaves some out. The data show 140,000 or so clones, approximately 83% seen once. Sequences were obtained from peripheral blood. The receptors come from a woman aged 80 or over with acute or convalescent COVID-19. Each CDR3 is given without its conserved first and last residue. Each record gives: clone size, J gene, V gene, CDR3 protein. Clone size appears in some rows only: once, few, many, or a class for an expanded clone.

>NA|TRBJ2-7|TRBV5-1
ASSSQGDEQY
>once|TRBJ1-1|TRBV7-3
ASSWTVNTEAF
>few|TRBJ2-3|TRBV4-1
ASSQGFAGISTDTQY
>NA|TRBJ2-7|TRBV10-3
AISDVRGTYEQY
>NA|TRBJ1-1|TRBV19
ASEDGSMNTEAF
>NA|TRBJ2-7|TRBV12-3/TRBV12-4
ASSYFRYLEQY
>few|TRBJ1-4|TRBV25-1
ASSFMGAGDEKLF
>NA|TRBJ2-7|TRBV7-3
ASSAWDRGQYEQY
>once|TRBJ1-5|TRBV3-1/TRBV3-2
ASSQGSGSNQPQH
>NA|TRBJ1-2|TRBV7-9
ASSSTGPNGYT
>NA|TRBJ1-1|TRBV11-3
ASSGEGSTEAF
>NA|TRBJ2-5|TRBV5-4
ASSLGLAGGQETQY
>NA|TRBJ2-1|TRBV5-4
ASSYRGLAGLNEQF
>NA|TRBJ1-1|TRBV10-3
AISEPGQGGPEAF
>NA|TRBJ1-4|TRBV9
ASSVTGGNNEKLF
>once|TRBJ1-1|TRBV5-6
ASTPLGGNTEAF
>NA|TRBJ1-2|TRBV5-1
ASSNIRTGRLNGYT
>NA|TRBJ1-5|TRBV2
ASSELWSNQPQH
>NA|TRBJ2-5|TRBV9
ASSVVEGQETQY
>NA|TRBJ1-5|TRBV7-9
ASSFETGSNQPQH
>NA|TRBJ2-5|TRBV18
ASSPRERGETQY
>once|TRBJ2-2|TRBV12-5
ASGLVPGGGRTGELF
>NA|TRBJ2-7|TRBV9
ASSVGQRDYEQY
>once|TRBJ2-3|TRBV20-1
SASTTIAHHTQY
>NA|TRBJ1-2|TRBV4-2
ASSQGMGGANYGYT
>few|TRBJ1-1|TRBV2
ASSGQGNTEAF
>NA|TRBJ2-1|TRBV4-1
ASSHALRRDRGPIEQF
>NA|TRBJ1-1|TRBV10-3
AISEWTANTEAF
>NA|TRBJ1-1|TRBV15
ATSRDLGGQTNTEAF
>NA|TRBJ2-3|TRBV7-3
ASSLTGLPTDTQY
>once|TRBJ1-1|TRBV19
ASSTTRNTEAF
>few|TRBJ1-6|TRBV18
ASSSNVVRGSPLH
>NA|TRBJ1-2|TRBV27
ASSRGQEIYGYT
>NA|TRBJ1-1|TRBV25-1
ASRGQGRTEAF
>NA|TRBJ2-1|TRBV2
ASRAGTVGGNEQF
>NA|TRBJ1-5|TRBV5-1
ASSLEGWTDNQPQH
>NA|TRBJ1-1|TRBV5-4
ASSGGTMNTEAF
>NA|TRBJ1-2|TRBV4-2
ASSQDYGQTKGYT
>NA|TRBJ2-5|TRBV30
AWSGTVQETQY
>few|TRBJ1-5|TRBV12-3/TRBV12-4
ASSSQFNQPQH
>NA|TRBJ2-6|TRBV7-7
ASSPVTGANVLT